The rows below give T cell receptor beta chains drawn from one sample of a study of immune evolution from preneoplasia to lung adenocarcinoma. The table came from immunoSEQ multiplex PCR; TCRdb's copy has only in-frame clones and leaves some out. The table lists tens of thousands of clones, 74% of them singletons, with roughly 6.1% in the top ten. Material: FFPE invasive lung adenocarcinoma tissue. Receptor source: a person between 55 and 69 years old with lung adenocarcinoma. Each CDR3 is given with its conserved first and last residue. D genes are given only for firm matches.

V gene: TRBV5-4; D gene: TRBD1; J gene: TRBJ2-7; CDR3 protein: CASRPETGLGQYF
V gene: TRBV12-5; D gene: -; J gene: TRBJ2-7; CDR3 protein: CASGLVRGQGPSEQYF
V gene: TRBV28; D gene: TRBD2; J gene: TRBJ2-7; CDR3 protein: CASSKRTSGIHEQYF
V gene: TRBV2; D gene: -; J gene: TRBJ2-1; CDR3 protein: CASSEAGLGEQFF
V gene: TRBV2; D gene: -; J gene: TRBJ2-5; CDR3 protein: CASRQKETQYF
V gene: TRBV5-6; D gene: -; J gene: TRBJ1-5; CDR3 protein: CASSLWDSGQPQHF
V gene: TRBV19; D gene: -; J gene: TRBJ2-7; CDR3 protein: CASSIRGTHEQYF
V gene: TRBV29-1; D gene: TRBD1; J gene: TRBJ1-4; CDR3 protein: CSGTGTGGEKLFF
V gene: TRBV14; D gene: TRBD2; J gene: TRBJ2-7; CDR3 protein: CASSPGLAYEQYF
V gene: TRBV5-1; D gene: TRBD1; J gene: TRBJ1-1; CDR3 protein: CASSADRVRDTEAFF
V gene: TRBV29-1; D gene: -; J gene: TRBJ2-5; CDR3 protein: CSVGGGYQETQYF
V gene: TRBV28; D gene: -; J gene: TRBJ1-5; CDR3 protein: CASSLRAGGNQPQHF
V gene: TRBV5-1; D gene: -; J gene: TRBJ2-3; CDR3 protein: CASSLRGGDTQYF
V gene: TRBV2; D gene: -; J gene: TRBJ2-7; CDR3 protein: CASNGETYEQYF
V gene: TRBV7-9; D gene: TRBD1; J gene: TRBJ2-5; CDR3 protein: CASTLGGRGQETQYF
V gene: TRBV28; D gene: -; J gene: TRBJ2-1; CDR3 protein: CASTDRYNEQFF
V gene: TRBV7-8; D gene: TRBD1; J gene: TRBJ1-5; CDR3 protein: CASSLVGGQGRQPQHF
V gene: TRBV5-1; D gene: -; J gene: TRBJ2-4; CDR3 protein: CASSFEGAKNIQYF
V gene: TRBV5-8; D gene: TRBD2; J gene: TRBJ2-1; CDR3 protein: CASRRGLAGTNEQFF
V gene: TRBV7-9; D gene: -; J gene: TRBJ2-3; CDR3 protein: CASSFGKVNRVDTQYF
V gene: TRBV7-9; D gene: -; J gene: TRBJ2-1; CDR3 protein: CASSPPGTTYNEQFF
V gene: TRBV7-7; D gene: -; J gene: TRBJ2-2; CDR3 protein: CASSLTGATGELFF
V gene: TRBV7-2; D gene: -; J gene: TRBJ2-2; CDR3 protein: CASSFAGGWTGELFF
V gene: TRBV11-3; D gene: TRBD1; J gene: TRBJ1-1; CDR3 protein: CASSFGTGGTEAFF
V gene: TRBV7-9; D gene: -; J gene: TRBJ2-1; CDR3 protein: CASSLAANYNEQFF
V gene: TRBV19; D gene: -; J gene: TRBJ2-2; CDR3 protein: CASSSGDRNTGELFF
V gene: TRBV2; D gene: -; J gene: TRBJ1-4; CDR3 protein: CASNRQYNEKLFF
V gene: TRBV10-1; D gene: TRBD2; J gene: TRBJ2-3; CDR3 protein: CASSAGGNADTQYF
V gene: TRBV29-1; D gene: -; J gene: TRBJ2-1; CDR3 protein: CSVGWRNEQFF
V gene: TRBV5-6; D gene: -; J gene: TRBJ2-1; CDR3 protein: CASSLVGVPGPYNEQFF
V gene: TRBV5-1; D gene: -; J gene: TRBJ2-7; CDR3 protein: CASSLDAITYEQYF
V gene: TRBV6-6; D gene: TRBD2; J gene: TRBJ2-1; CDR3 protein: CASSPGGSGVNEQFF
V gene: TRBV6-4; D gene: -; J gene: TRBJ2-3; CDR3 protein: CASSETEADTQYF
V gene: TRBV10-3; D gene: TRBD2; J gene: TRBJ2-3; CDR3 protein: CAIGGRADSDTQYF
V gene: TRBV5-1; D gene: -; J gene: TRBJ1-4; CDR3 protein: CASSYGANEKLFF
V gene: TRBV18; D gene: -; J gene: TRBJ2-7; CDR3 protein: CASSPDSHYEQYF
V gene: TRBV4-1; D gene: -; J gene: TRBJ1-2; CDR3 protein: CASSQATVGPGYGYTF
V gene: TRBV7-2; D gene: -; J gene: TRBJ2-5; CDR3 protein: CASSAGVVETQYF
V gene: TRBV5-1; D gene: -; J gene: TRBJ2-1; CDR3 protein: CASSLTSTSYNEQFF
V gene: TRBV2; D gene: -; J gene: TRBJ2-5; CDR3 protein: CASRDIRETQYF
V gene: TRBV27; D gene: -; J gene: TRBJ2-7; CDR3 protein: CASSPLGHSYEQYF
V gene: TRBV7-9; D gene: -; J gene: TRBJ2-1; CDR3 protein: CASRAPGSSYNEQFF
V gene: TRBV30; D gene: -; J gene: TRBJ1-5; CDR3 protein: CAWSYPSYNQPQHF
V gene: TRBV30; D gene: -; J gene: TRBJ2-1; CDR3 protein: CAWGRDFNEQFF
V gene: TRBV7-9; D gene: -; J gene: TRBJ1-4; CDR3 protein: CASSRGGGTNEKLFF
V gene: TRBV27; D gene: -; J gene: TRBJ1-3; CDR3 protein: CASSLSPPGGNTIYF
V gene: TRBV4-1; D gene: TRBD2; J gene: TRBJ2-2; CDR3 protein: CASSQGGLAGVGTGELFF
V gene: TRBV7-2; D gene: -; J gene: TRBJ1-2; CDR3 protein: CASSPTTNYGYTF
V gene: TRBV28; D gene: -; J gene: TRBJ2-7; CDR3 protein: CASSTRTEQYF
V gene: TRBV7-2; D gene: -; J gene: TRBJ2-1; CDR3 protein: CASSSYIYNEQFF
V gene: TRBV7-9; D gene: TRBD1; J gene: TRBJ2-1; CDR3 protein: CASSSRQGISDEQFF
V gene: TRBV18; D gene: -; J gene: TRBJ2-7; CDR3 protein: CASSRTGYEQYF
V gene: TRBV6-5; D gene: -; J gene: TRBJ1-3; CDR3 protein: CASSYTFTSGNTIYF
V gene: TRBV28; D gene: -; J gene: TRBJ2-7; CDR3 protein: CASISGASYEQYF
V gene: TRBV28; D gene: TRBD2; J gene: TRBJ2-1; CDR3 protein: CASRPGTSLYNEQFF
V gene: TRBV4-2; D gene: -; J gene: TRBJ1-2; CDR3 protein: CASSQGGEGGYGYTF
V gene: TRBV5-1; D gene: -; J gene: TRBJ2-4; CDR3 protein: CASSLAAGLAKNIQYF